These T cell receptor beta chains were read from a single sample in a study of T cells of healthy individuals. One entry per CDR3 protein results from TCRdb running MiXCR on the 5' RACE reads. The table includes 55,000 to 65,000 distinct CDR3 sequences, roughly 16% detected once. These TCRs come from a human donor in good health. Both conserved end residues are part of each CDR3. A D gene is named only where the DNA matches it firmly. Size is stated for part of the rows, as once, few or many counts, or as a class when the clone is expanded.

TGCAGTGCTAGAGATCTTGGCAGGGTGGGCCTTAGGCAGTACTTC,CSARDLGRVGLRQYF,NA,many,TRBV20-1,TRBJ2-7
TGTGCCAGCAGTGGAGGGAACGAGCAGTACTTC,CASSGGNEQYF,NA,many,TRBV9,TRBJ2-7
TGTGCCAGCAGTTACCTCGGGAGGGCAGATACGCAGTATTTT,CASSYLGRADTQYF,TRBD2,NA,TRBV6-5,TRBJ2-3
TGTGCCAGCAGCCTTCCCGGGGGAACACAAGAGACCCAGTACTTC,CASSLPGGTQETQYF,NA,NA,TRBV28,TRBJ2-5
TGTGCCAGCAGTTTTAGCGGGAGAATGAACACCGGGGAGCTGTTTTTT,CASSFSGRMNTGELFF,TRBD2,NA,TRBV12-3/TRBV12-4,TRBJ2-2
TGTGCCAGCAGCTTAACAGCCGGGACAGAGACCTGGAATGAGCAGTTCTTC,CASSLTAGTETWNEQFF,TRBD1,few,TRBV7-9,TRBJ2-1
TGTGCCAGCAGAGGAGGACTAGCGGGAATCTACGAGCAGTACTTC,CASRGGLAGIYEQYF,TRBD2,NA,TRBV2,TRBJ2-7
TGTGCCAACCCCAGGGCGGGATTCTATGGCTACACCTTC,CANPRAGFYGYTF,NA,few,TRBV10-3,TRBJ1-2
TGTGCCAGCATAAGGCTAGCGGGAGGCGAGCAGTACTTC,CASIRLAGGEQYF,TRBD2,NA,TRBV2,TRBJ2-7
TGTGCCAGCAGTTACTCCGGCGGGGGGGCCGAGCAGTACTTC,CASSYSGGGAEQYF,TRBD2,many,TRBV6-6,TRBJ2-7
TGTGCCAGCAGCTGGTCCTGGACAGGGAAGAATGAGCAGTTCTTC,CASSWSWTGKNEQFF,TRBD1,NA,TRBV11-2,TRBJ2-1
TGCAGTGCTGGAGAAACGCGGGGGCTTCAGCCCCAGCATTTT,CSAGETRGLQPQHF,NA,many,TRBV20-1,TRBJ1-5
TGTGCCAGTAGTACCCGGACAGGGGGTGGCACAGATACGCAGTATTTT,CASSTRTGGGTDTQYF,TRBD1,many,TRBV19,TRBJ2-3
TGTGCCAGCAGCTCCCTCAGACAGCCGGGTAATGAAAAACTGTTTTTT,CASSSLRQPGNEKLFF,NA,NA,TRBV7-9,TRBJ1-4
TGTGCCAGCAGTGATGACTGGACTAGCGCGCCGGAGACCCAGTACTTC,CASSDDWTSAPETQYF,TRBD2,many,TRBV6-1,TRBJ2-5
TGTGCCACTAAAGCAAGGGGGAGGAAAAACATTCAGTACTTC,CATKARGRKNIQYF,NA,many,TRBV24-1,TRBJ2-4
TGCGCCAGCCTACAGGGAAACACCGGGGAGCTGTTTTTT,CASLQGNTGELFF,NA,NA,TRBV5-1,TRBJ2-2
TGTGCCACCAGGAGCGCTAAATCCGGGGAGCTGTTTTTT,CATRSAKSGELFF,NA,NA,TRBV24-1,TRBJ2-2
TGCAGTGTCCTAGCGGAAAGCACAGATACGCAGTATTTT,CSVLAESTDTQYF,TRBD2,many,TRBV20-1,TRBJ2-3
TGTGCCAGCAGTCCACCATCAGGGGGGCTTGAAAAACTGTTTTTT,CASSPPSGGLEKLFF,TRBD1,few,TRBV28,TRBJ1-4